This is a list of T cell receptor beta chains from one sample in a study of blood T cell repertoires in COVID-19. TCRdb's copy holds only in-frame clones and misses some; the assay was immunoSEQ multiplex PCR. Of around 80,000 clones detected, more than 80% appear once; the ten largest clones hold 25% to 30%. The source material was peripheral blood. Receptor source: a woman aged 80 or over with acute or convalescent COVID-19. CDR3s include the opening cysteine and the closing phenylalanine or tryptophan. The order of the fields is J gene, clone size, V gene, D gene, CDR3 DNA, CDR3 protein. The D gene is left open where the match is weak. Clone size is shown for a subset of rows, as once, few, many or a class of expanded clone.

j_gene: TRBJ2-3
abundance: -
v_gene: TRBV24-1
d_gene: -
CDR3nt: TGTGCCACCAGTGACCAACGGCGGGGCAGCACAGATACGCAGTATTTT
CDR3aa: CATSDQRRGSTDTQYF

j_gene: TRBJ1-6
abundance: many
v_gene: TRBV7-2
d_gene: -
CDR3nt: TGTGCCAGCAGCCTAGCGCCCAGTGAATCACCCCTCCACTTT
CDR3aa: CASSLAPSESPLHF

j_gene: TRBJ2-7
abundance: -
v_gene: TRBV27
d_gene: -
CDR3nt: TGTGCCAGCAGTTTGAGCCAGGGGCCCTACGAGCAGTACTTC
CDR3aa: CASSLSQGPYEQYF

j_gene: TRBJ2-6
abundance: -
v_gene: TRBV9
d_gene: TRBD1
CDR3nt: TGTGCCAGCAGCTTAAGGACAGGAGAAGTATCTGGGGCCAACGTCCTGACTTTC
CDR3aa: CASSLRTGEVSGANVLTF

j_gene: TRBJ1-5
abundance: -
v_gene: TRBV10-3
d_gene: -
CDR3nt: TGTGCCATCAGTGAGTTTACAGGGCCCATACCCCAGCATTTT
CDR3aa: CAISEFTGPIPQHF

j_gene: TRBJ2-3
abundance: -
v_gene: TRBV7-7
d_gene: TRBD2
CDR3nt: TGTGCTAGCAGCGCCGGACTAGCGGAGACAGATACGCAGTATTTT
CDR3aa: CASSAGLAETDTQYF

j_gene: TRBJ2-5
abundance: -
v_gene: TRBV7-2
d_gene: -
CDR3nt: TGTGCCAGCAGCTTACCAGGTGGGCAAGAGACCCAGTACTTC
CDR3aa: CASSLPGGQETQYF

j_gene: TRBJ2-7
abundance: -
v_gene: TRBV7-2
d_gene: TRBD1
CDR3nt: TGTGCCAGCAGCGTCGCTCCGGGACAGGGGTTCTACGAGCAGTACTTC
CDR3aa: CASSVAPGQGFYEQYF

j_gene: TRBJ2-1
abundance: -
v_gene: TRBV4-3
d_gene: TRBD2
CDR3nt: TGCGCCAGCAGCCAAGGGGCTAGCGGCTACAATGAGCAGTTCTTC
CDR3aa: CASSQGASGYNEQFF

j_gene: TRBJ2-1
abundance: -
v_gene: TRBV4-2
d_gene: -
CDR3nt: TGTGCCAGCAGCCAAGAATTTGCGACCGCCGGGAGCGACAATGAGCAGTTCTTC
CDR3aa: CASSQEFATAGSDNEQFF

j_gene: TRBJ1-4
abundance: -
v_gene: TRBV5-1
d_gene: -
CDR3nt: TGCGCCAGCAGCCCTGGAGGAACTAATGAAAAACTGTTTTTT
CDR3aa: CASSPGGTNEKLFF

j_gene: TRBJ1-1
abundance: -
v_gene: TRBV18
d_gene: TRBD1
CDR3nt: TGTGCCAGCTCAATTAGACAGGGTGAGGACACTGAAGCTTTCTTT
CDR3aa: CASSIRQGEDTEAFF

j_gene: TRBJ2-3
abundance: -
v_gene: TRBV5-1
d_gene: -
CDR3nt: TGCGCCAGCAGACCCAGCGGACTAAGCACAGATACGCAGTATTTT
CDR3aa: CASRPSGLSTDTQYF

j_gene: TRBJ1-2
abundance: -
v_gene: TRBV19
d_gene: TRBD1
CDR3nt: TGTGCCAGTAGGGATCACAGGGGTCGGGGCTACACCTTC
CDR3aa: CASRDHRGRGYTF

j_gene: TRBJ2-1
abundance: -
v_gene: TRBV4-3
d_gene: -
CDR3nt: TGCGCCAGCAGCCAAAGGCGGGACAATGAGCAGTTCTTC
CDR3aa: CASSQRRDNEQFF

j_gene: TRBJ2-7
abundance: -
v_gene: TRBV11-2
d_gene: TRBD2
CDR3nt: TGTGCCAGCAGCTTAGTCGCTAGCGGGACCACCTACGAGCAGTACTTC
CDR3aa: CASSLVASGTTYEQYF

j_gene: TRBJ2-5
abundance: -
v_gene: TRBV7-6
d_gene: TRBD1
CDR3nt: TGTGCCAGCAGCCTCCTCGGGACAGTCCAAGAGACCCAGTACTTC
CDR3aa: CASSLLGTVQETQYF

j_gene: TRBJ2-5
abundance: -
v_gene: TRBV3-1/TRBV3-2
d_gene: -
CDR3nt: TGTGCCAGCAGCCAAGGTGGCGGAAAGACCCAGTACTTC
CDR3aa: CASSQGGGKTQYF

j_gene: TRBJ1-2
abundance: -
v_gene: TRBV19
d_gene: -
CDR3nt: TGTGCCAGTAGTATCTCCGACAGCTATGGCTACACCTTC
CDR3aa: CASSISDSYGYTF

j_gene: TRBJ2-7
abundance: -
v_gene: TRBV4-2
d_gene: -
CDR3nt: TGTGCCAGCAGCCAAGGGACAGAGTACGAGCAGTACTTC
CDR3aa: CASSQGTEYEQYF

j_gene: TRBJ1-5
abundance: few
v_gene: TRBV28
d_gene: -
CDR3nt: TGTGCCAGCAGTTCCCGGGTGGAGGGTCATCAGCCCCAGCATTTT
CDR3aa: CASSSRVEGHQPQHF

j_gene: TRBJ2-5
abundance: -
v_gene: TRBV7-9
d_gene: -
CDR3nt: TGTGCCAGCAGCTTAAGCCCTACCGGTGAGACCCAGTACTTC
CDR3aa: CASSLSPTGETQYF

j_gene: TRBJ2-2
abundance: -
v_gene: TRBV6-5
d_gene: -
CDR3nt: TGTGCCAGCAGTTACGCCGGCACCGGGGAGCTGTTTTTT
CDR3aa: CASSYAGTGELFF

j_gene: TRBJ2-2
abundance: -
v_gene: TRBV18
d_gene: -
CDR3nt: TGTGCCAGCTCACTCCGGGACAGAGGAGGGACCGCGAACACCGGGGAGCTGTTTTTT
CDR3aa: CASSLRDRGGTANTGELFF

j_gene: TRBJ2-1
abundance: -
v_gene: TRBV5-1
d_gene: -
CDR3nt: TGCGCCAGCAGCTTGGAGGGAGAATCCTACAATGAGCAGTTCTTC
CDR3aa: CASSLEGESYNEQFF

j_gene: TRBJ2-7
abundance: -
v_gene: TRBV7-9
d_gene: TRBD1
CDR3nt: TGTGCCAGCAGCCCGAATCGACAGGGTATGTACGAGCAGTACTTC
CDR3aa: CASSPNRQGMYEQYF

j_gene: TRBJ2-4
abundance: once
v_gene: TRBV6-2/TRBV6-3
d_gene: TRBD2
CDR3nt: TGTGCCAGCAGTCAAAGACTAGCGGGAGGGTACAAAAACATTCAGTACTTC
CDR3aa: CASSQRLAGGYKNIQYF

j_gene: TRBJ2-3
abundance: -
v_gene: TRBV29-1
d_gene: TRBD2
CDR3nt: TGCAGCGTTGTAGCAGCGGGAGCAGATACGCAGTATTTT
CDR3aa: CSVVAAGADTQYF

j_gene: TRBJ2-1
abundance: -
v_gene: TRBV5-1
d_gene: TRBD2
CDR3nt: TGCGCCAGCAGCCAAAGACTAGCGGCCCCCTCCAATGAGCAGTTCTTC
CDR3aa: CASSQRLAAPSNEQFF

j_gene: TRBJ1-2
abundance: -
v_gene: TRBV20-1
d_gene: -
CDR3nt: TGCAGTGCTAAGGCGGGCTATGGCTACACCTTC
CDR3aa: CSAKAGYGYTF

j_gene: TRBJ2-3
abundance: -
v_gene: TRBV14
d_gene: TRBD2
CDR3nt: TGTGCCAGCAGCACAGGACTAGCAGAGAATCAGTATTTT
CDR3aa: CASSTGLAENQYF

j_gene: TRBJ2-5
abundance: -
v_gene: TRBV18
d_gene: -
CDR3nt: TGTGCCAGCTCGGAGAGGACAGCACAAGAGACCCAGTACTTC
CDR3aa: CASSERTAQETQYF

j_gene: TRBJ2-3
abundance: -
v_gene: TRBV29-1
d_gene: -
CDR3nt: TGCAGCGCCGAGCGGGTCCGAATCACAGATACGCAGTATTTT
CDR3aa: CSAERVRITDTQYF

j_gene: TRBJ1-1
abundance: -
v_gene: TRBV23-1
d_gene: -
CDR3nt: TGCGCCAGCAGTCAGCATGGGCAGGGGCTCACTGAAGCTTTCTTT
CDR3aa: CASSQHGQGLTEAFF

j_gene: TRBJ2-3
abundance: -
v_gene: TRBV18
d_gene: TRBD1
CDR3nt: TGTGCCAGCTCACCGGACAGGGGGGGCGGTACGCAGTATTTT
CDR3aa: CASSPDRGGGTQYF

j_gene: TRBJ2-3
abundance: -
v_gene: TRBV10-2
d_gene: -
CDR3nt: TGCGCCAGCAGTGACATAGCGGTAGATACGCAGTATTTT
CDR3aa: CASSDIAVDTQYF

j_gene: TRBJ1-4
abundance: -
v_gene: TRBV7-2
d_gene: -
CDR3nt: TGTGCCAGCAGCTTAGCGGTGGGAGGGGGGGAAAAACTGTTTTTT
CDR3aa: CASSLAVGGGEKLFF

j_gene: TRBJ1-6
abundance: -
v_gene: TRBV3-1/TRBV3-2
d_gene: -
CDR3nt: TGTGCCAGCTCTTGGGGGGGCCTTAATAATTCACCCCTCCACTTT
CDR3aa: CASSWGGLNNSPLHF

j_gene: TRBJ2-2
abundance: few
v_gene: TRBV7-2
d_gene: -
CDR3nt: TGTGCCAGCAGCATTAAGCGGGTCACCGGGGAGCTGTTTTTT
CDR3aa: CASSIKRVTGELFF

j_gene: TRBJ1-2
abundance: -
v_gene: TRBV16
d_gene: TRBD1
CDR3nt: TGTGCCAGCAGCCAATCGGAGACAGGGGGAGGCTACACCTTC
CDR3aa: CASSQSETGGGYTF

j_gene: TRBJ1-2
abundance: -
v_gene: TRBV5-1
d_gene: TRBD1
CDR3nt: TGCGCCAGCAGCTTGGGGACAGGGGGCTTTGGCTACACCTTC
CDR3aa: CASSLGTGGFGYTF

j_gene: TRBJ2-7
abundance: -
v_gene: TRBV24-1
d_gene: -
CDR3nt: TGTGCCACCAGTGATGACTTGACCTACGAGCAGTACTTC
CDR3aa: CATSDDLTYEQYF

j_gene: TRBJ2-1
abundance: -
v_gene: TRBV4-1
d_gene: TRBD2
CDR3nt: TGCGCCAGCAGCCAAGATCCTAGCGGGAGAGCCTATGAGCAGTTCTTC
CDR3aa: CASSQDPSGRAYEQFF

j_gene: TRBJ1-5
abundance: -
v_gene: TRBV4-1
d_gene: -
CDR3nt: TGCGCCAGCAGCCCGGGGGGTAGCAATCAGCCCCAGCATTTT
CDR3aa: CASSPGGSNQPQHF

j_gene: TRBJ2-7
abundance: -
v_gene: TRBV6-5
d_gene: -
CDR3nt: TGTGCCAGCACCGCCAACTATGAGCAGTACTTC
CDR3aa: CASTANYEQYF

j_gene: TRBJ2-7
abundance: -
v_gene: TRBV6-6
d_gene: -
CDR3nt: TGTGCCAGCAGTTACACGGCGGATCTCAACGAGCAGTACTTC
CDR3aa: CASSYTADLNEQYF

j_gene: TRBJ2-3
abundance: -
v_gene: TRBV12-3/TRBV12-4
d_gene: TRBD1
CDR3nt: TGTGCCAGCAACTTGGACAGGGCAGATACGCAGTATTTT
CDR3aa: CASNLDRADTQYF

j_gene: TRBJ2-7
abundance: -
v_gene: TRBV11-2
d_gene: TRBD2
CDR3nt: TGTGCCAGCAGCCTCCTAGGGACTAGCGGGAGGACCCCCGAGCAGTACTTC
CDR3aa: CASSLLGTSGRTPEQYF

j_gene: TRBJ1-3
abundance: -
v_gene: TRBV5-1
d_gene: -
CDR3nt: TGCGCCAGCAGCCCAGGGGTGGGGTACCCCTCTGGAAACACCATATATTTT
CDR3aa: CASSPGVGYPSGNTIYF

j_gene: TRBJ1-5
abundance: -
v_gene: TRBV6-1
d_gene: -
CDR3nt: TGTGCCAGCAGTGAATTTTCAGTCCTCAATCAGCCCCAGCATTTT
CDR3aa: CASSEFSVLNQPQHF

j_gene: TRBJ2-3
abundance: -
v_gene: TRBV10-3
d_gene: TRBD1
CDR3nt: TGTGCCATCAGCGATGACAGGGGGAGACATAGGGGGAGCACAGATACGCAGTATTTT
CDR3aa: CAISDDRGRHRGSTDTQYF

j_gene: TRBJ2-3
abundance: -
v_gene: TRBV3-1/TRBV3-2
d_gene: -
CDR3nt: TGTGCCAGCAGCCAACCTTCCTGGGGCCCCACCAGCACAGATACGCAGTATTTT
CDR3aa: CASSQPSWGPTSTDTQYF

j_gene: TRBJ2-3
abundance: once
v_gene: TRBV7-9
d_gene: -
CDR3nt: TGTGCCAGCAGCCCTGCAGATACGCAGTATTTT
CDR3aa: CASSPADTQYF

j_gene: TRBJ2-7
abundance: -
v_gene: TRBV28
d_gene: -
CDR3nt: TGTGCCAGCACGGGACTCACTTACGAGCAGTACTTC
CDR3aa: CASTGLTYEQYF

j_gene: TRBJ1-2
abundance: once
v_gene: TRBV7-2
d_gene: -
CDR3nt: TGTGCCAGCAGCTTATTAGGCGGGTTATATGGCTACACCTTC
CDR3aa: CASSLLGGLYGYTF

j_gene: TRBJ1-1
abundance: once
v_gene: TRBV5-5
d_gene: -
CDR3nt: TGTGCCAGCAGCTTGATTGTAGGGAGAGGGACTGAAGCTTTCTTT
CDR3aa: CASSLIVGRGTEAFF

j_gene: TRBJ2-5
abundance: -
v_gene: TRBV25-1
d_gene: TRBD2
CDR3nt: TGTGCCAGCAGCCTGACTAGCGGGGAGACCCAGTACTTC
CDR3aa: CASSLTSGETQYF

j_gene: TRBJ1-3
abundance: -
v_gene: TRBV7-9
d_gene: TRBD1
CDR3nt: TGTGCCAGCAGCCAGGGACAGAACTCTGGAAACACCATATATTTT
CDR3aa: CASSQGQNSGNTIYF

j_gene: TRBJ2-5
abundance: once
v_gene: TRBV7-2
d_gene: -
CDR3nt: TGTGCCAGCAGTCAACTCCGGGTTGGGGAGACCCAGTACTTC
CDR3aa: CASSQLRVGETQYF